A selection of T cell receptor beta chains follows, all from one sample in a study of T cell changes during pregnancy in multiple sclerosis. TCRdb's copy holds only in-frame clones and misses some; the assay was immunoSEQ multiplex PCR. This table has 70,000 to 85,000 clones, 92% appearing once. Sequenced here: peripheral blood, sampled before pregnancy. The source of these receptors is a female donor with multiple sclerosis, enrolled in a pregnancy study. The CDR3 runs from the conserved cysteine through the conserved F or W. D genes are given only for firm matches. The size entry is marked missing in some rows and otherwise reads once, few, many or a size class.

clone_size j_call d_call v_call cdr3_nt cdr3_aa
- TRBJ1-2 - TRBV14 TGTGCCAGCAGCCCAGGACAGAGAATCTATGGCTACACCTTC CASSPGQRIYGYTF
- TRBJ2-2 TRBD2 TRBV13 TGTGCCAGCAGCGGAGAGGGCGCGGGACTAGTGGGCAAAAAAGGGGCCGGGGAGCTGTTTTTT CASSGEGAGLVGKKGAGELFF
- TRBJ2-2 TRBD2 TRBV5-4 TGTGCCAGCAGCTTGGGGGGGGGACTTCTCACCGGGGAGCTGTTTTTT CASSLGGGLLTGELFF
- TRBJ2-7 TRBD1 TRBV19 TGTGCCAGTAGTTGGGCAGGGGGACGTTACGAGCAGTACTTC CASSWAGGRYEQYF
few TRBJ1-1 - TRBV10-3 TGTGCCATCAGTGAGTCCTCGTCTAAAACTTTCTTT CAISESSSKTFF
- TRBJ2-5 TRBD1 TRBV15 TGTGCCACCAGCGGAGGACAGGGTCAAGAGACCCAGTACTTC CATSGGQGQETQYF
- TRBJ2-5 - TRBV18 TGTGCCAGCTCACTTCGTGGCAGCCAAGAGACCCAGTACTTC CASSLRGSQETQYF
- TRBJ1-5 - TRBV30 TGTGCCTGGAGTGACGGTAGCAATCAGCCCCAGCATTTT CAWSDGSNQPQHF
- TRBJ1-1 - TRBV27 TGTGCCAGCAGTTTTCAGACAGATGGGACTGAAGCTTTCTTT CASSFQTDGTEAFF
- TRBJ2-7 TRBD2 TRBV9 TGTGCCAGCAGCGTAGTCCCGGGAGGGCCCTACGAGCAGTACTTC CASSVVPGGPYEQYF
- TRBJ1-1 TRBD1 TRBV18 TGTGCCAGCTCACCATATATTGGAGGGACAGGCCGCAGGGGAGCTGAAGCTTTCTTT CASSPYIGGTGRRGAEAFF
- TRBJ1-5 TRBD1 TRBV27 TGTGCCAGCAGTTGGGGACAGGGGAAGCCCCAGCATTTT CASSWGQGKPQHF
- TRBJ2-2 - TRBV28 TGTGCCAGCAGTTTGTTAGCGGAGCCGAACACCGGGGAGCTGTTTTTT CASSLLAEPNTGELFF
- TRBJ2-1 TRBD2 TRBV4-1 TGCGCCAGCGGGAGAACTAGCGGGATTGGTGAGCAGTTCTTC CASGRTSGIGEQFF
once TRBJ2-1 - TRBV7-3 TGTGCCAGCAGCTTAACGCGGAGCTCCTACAATGAGCAGTTCTTC CASSLTRSSYNEQFF
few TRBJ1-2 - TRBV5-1 TGCGCCAGCAGTCCCCCACAGGGTGGCTATGGCTACACCTTC CASSPPQGGYGYTF
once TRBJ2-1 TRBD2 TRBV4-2 TGTGCCAGCAGCATACGGGAGGCCAATGAGCAGTTCTTC CASSIREANEQFF
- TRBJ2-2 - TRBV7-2 TGTGCCAGCAGCTTTAGCGGAAACACCGGGGAGCTGTTTTTT CASSFSGNTGELFF
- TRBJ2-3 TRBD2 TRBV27 TGTGCCAGCAGTTTCTGGGGGGGTAGCACAGATACGCAGTATTTT CASSFWGGSTDTQYF
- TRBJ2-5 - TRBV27 TGTGCCAGCAGACGTGGGACTTTGCGGGGAGAGACCCAGTACTTC CASRRGTLRGETQYF
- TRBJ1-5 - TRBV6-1 TGTGCCAGCAGTGTGGGCAGGAGCAATCAGCCCCAGCATTTT CASSVGRSNQPQHF
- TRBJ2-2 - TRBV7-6 TGTGCCAGCAGCGAAGACACCACCGGGGAGCTGTTTTTT CASSEDTTGELFF
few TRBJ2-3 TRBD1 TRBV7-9 TGTGCCAGCAGCTGGGGACAGAGCACAGATACGCAGTATTTT CASSWGQSTDTQYF
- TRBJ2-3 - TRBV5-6 TGTGCCAGCAGCTTGGACAGGGTTGTAACAGATACGCAGTATTTT CASSLDRVVTDTQYF
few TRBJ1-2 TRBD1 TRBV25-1 TGTGCCAGCAGTGAATTCCCGCGTCATCCGGGACAGGGTTATGGCTACACCTTC CASSEFPRHPGQGYGYTF
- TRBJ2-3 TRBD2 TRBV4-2 TGTGCCAGCAGCCAAGCCCTAGCGGGGCCAACAGATACGCAGTATTTT CASSQALAGPTDTQYF
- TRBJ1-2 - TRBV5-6 TGTGCCAGCAGCTTGGGAACAGGACCCAACTATGGCTACACCTTC CASSLGTGPNYGYTF
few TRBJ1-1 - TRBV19 TGTGCCAGTAGGGATGGAGTCACTGAAGCTTTCTTT CASRDGVTEAFF
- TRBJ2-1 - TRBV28 TGTGCCAGCAGTGGAGGGCCGATCGGCAATGAGCAGTTCTTC CASSGGPIGNEQFF
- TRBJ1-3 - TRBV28 TGTGCCAGCACCCTGGGGGGTCGGGGCACCATATATTTT CASTLGGRGTIYF
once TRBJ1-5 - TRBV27 TGTGCCAGCAGCCTGGGGGATGCGGGGCAGCCCCAGCATTTT CASSLGDAGQPQHF
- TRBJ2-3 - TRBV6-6 TGTGCCAGCAGACCACTCCCCCCGGGTGTGGATACGCAGTATTTT CASRPLPPGVDTQYF
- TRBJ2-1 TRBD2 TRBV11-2 TGTGCCAGCAGCTTGGGACTAGCGAATCCGGCTGAGCAGTTCTTC CASSLGLANPAEQFF
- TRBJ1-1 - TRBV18 TGTGCCAGCTCACGGGGTGGCAGGGTGAACACTGAAGCTTTCTTT CASSRGGRVNTEAFF
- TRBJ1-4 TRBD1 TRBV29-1 TGCAGCGTGGGACAGAGTAATGAAAAACTGTTTTTT CSVGQSNEKLFF
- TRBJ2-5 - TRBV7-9 TGTGCCAGCAGCCAGGCGAGGGTTCAAGAGACCCAGTACTTC CASSQARVQETQYF
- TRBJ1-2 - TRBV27 TGTGCCAGCGGCTTTGGGGGAGGGAACTCTGGCTACACCTTC CASGFGGGNSGYTF
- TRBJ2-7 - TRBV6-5 TGTGCCAGCAGTTACTCGGGACACCAGACCTACGAGCAGTACTTC CASSYSGHQTYEQYF
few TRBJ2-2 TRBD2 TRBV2 TGTGCCAGCAGTGAAACTAGCGGACCCGGGGAGCTGTTTTTT CASSETSGPGELFF